This T cell receptor beta chain stems from a study of T cells in women clearing cervical HPV infection. The wider study: Donors had HPV16-related CIN3 or worse; 2 had invasive cancer. HLA type could not be excluded as a confounder. Cases' blood sampling followed lesion detection by median approximately 150 days (90 to 200). Whole-study results and caveats: Controls had more TRBV6-7 (approximately 0.16%) than cases (roughly 0.11%).

This CDR3 comprises 15 residues. Germline V gene data show CDR1 as SNHLY and CDR2 as FYNNEI. Some clones are missing from TCRdb's copy, which holds only in-frame ones; the method was immunoSEQ multiplex PCR. Across about 14,000 clones, the top ten clones capture approximately 7.7% of the sample. With respect to this clone: Its target is not known. The CDR3 end falls 3 residues outside the read, so it is completed with the germline J gene.

The sample consisted of blood buffy coat. The V and J genes are TRBV2 and TRBJ1-5; 8 bases map to TRBD1. The receptor comes from a woman aged 18-70 years with a cervical HPV16 infection that either progressed to CIN3+ or cleared (not recorded which). CDR3 bases read: TGTGCCAGCAGTCCGGGACAGGTTTCCCAAGGTCCC. Translated: CASSPGQVSQGP. The entire CDR3 is CASSPGQVSQGPQHF.